This entry describes one T cell receptor (beta chain). The repertoire was sequenced with immunoSEQ multiplex PCR; TCRdb's copy has only in-frame clones and lacks some. Here the sample spans over 45,000 clones, 80% to 95% being singletons. This record comes from a study of technical replicates of blood from a handful of donors. The sequencing input was PBMCs. The receptor comes from a human donor in good health. Some clones in this sample may be carry-over from other donors' samples.

For the CDR3, the DNA is TGTGCCAGCACCGACCGGGGGGGCGGAGAGACCCAGTACTTC. Encoded protein: CASTDRGGGETQYF. The V gene is TRBV6-6, the J gene TRBJ2-5, with 8 bases identical to TRBD2. CDR1 is MNHNY and CDR2 is SVGAGI in the germline V gene (reference sequence). The CDR3 runs to 14 residues. Trimming at V came to 7 bases and at J to 4 bases, leaving 8 bases not matched to a gene.